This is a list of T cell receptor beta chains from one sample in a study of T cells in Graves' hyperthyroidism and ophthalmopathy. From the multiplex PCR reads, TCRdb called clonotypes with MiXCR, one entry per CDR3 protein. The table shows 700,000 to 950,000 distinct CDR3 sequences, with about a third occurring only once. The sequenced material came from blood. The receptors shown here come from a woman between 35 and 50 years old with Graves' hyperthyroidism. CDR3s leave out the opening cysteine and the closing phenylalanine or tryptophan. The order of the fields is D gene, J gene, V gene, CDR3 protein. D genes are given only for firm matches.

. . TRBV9 ASSQGWEIYEQY
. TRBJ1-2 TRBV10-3 AISESIKANYGYT
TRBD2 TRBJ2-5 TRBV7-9 ASSPRLAGNVETQY
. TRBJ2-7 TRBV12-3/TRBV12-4 ASSSQKGNEQY
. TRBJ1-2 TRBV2 ASGGRMGNYGYT
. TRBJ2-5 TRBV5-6 ASSFGQLETQY
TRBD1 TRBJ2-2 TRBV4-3 ASSLDGTGAGELF
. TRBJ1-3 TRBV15 ATSISGTENTIY
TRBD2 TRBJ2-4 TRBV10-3 AISERGGPALAKNIQY
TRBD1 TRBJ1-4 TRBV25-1 ASSGAGQGGTNEKLF
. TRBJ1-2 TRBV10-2 ASSYSSRDPYGYT
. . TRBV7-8 ASSLAWGDNEQF